The 19 T cell receptor beta chains presented below share a single source sample, sequenced in a study of vaccination effects on CD4 cells after COVID-19. Following 10 days of culture, CD4+ T cells were isolated. The repertoire was sequenced with immunoSEQ multiplex PCR; TCRdb's copy has only in-frame clones and lacks some. In the table there are over 65,000 clones, 75% to 80% of which are singletons. These receptors are not linked to any known antigen. The sample here was CD4+ T cells from PBMCs cultured without peptide, taken before COVID-19 vaccination. Receptors originate from a human donor who received a COVID-19 vaccine.

The rearrangement uses TRBV27 and TRBJ1-5; 8 nucleotides align to TRBD1. Germline assignment: CDR1 MNHEY and CDR2 SMNVEV (reference sequence). The CDR3 loop spans 16 amino acids. V shed 5 bases, J shed 5 bases, and the junction held 11 bases outside the gene matches. CDR3 DNA sequence: TGTGCCAGCAGTACCCGACAGGGGTTCTCCGATCAGCCCCAGCATTTT. It is translated as CASSTRQGFSDQPQHF.

This clone was detected once. The rearrangement joins TRBV28 to TRBJ1-2; D remains ambiguous. The CDR3 runs to 13 residues. Germline V gene sequence: CDR1 MDHEN, CDR2 SYDVKM. V was pared by 1 base and J by 7 bases, with 10 bases between. This chain's CDR3 is CASSLSGFVGYTF. DNA of the CDR3: TGTGCCAGCAGTTTATCAGGTTTTGTTGGCTACACCTTC.

The V and J genes are TRBV2 and TRBJ1-4; D remains unclear. Germline lookup yields CDR1 SNHLY and CDR2 FYNNEI. Trimming cost V 8 bases and J 1 base, with 5 bases left between them. The CDR3 covers 12 residues. CDR3 sequence: CASRRTNEKLFF. The CDR3 region has the DNA TGTGCCAGCCGTAGAACTAATGAAAAACTGTTTTTT.

This clone has only one observation. The chain recombines TRBV29-1 with TRBJ2-1; perhaps TRBD2 as D (5 bases). CDR1 is SQVTM, CDR2 ANQGSEA, per germline. The CDR3 sequence is 13 residues long. V gave up 5 bases and J gave up 15 bases, with 23 bases separating them. CDR3 coding DNA: TGCAGCGTTAGCGGCACGTCTCATATAGAAGGGTTCTTC. Translating it yields CSVSGTSHIEGFF.

The CDR3, as DNA: TGTGCCAGCAGTGAACATGAGGCCCCGAATCAGCCCCAGCATTTT. This codes for CASSEHEAPNQPQHF. The genes are TRBV2 and TRBJ1-5; D remains unclear. Germline loops: CDR1 SNHLY, CDR2 FYNNEI. Trimming took off 2 bases at V and 4 bases at J, with 12 bases between the two ends. CDR3 size: 15 residues.

The V and J genes are TRBV6-4 and TRBJ2-1, with 8 nucleotides matching TRBD2. The germline CDR1 and CDR2 sequences are MRHNA and SNTAGT. The CDR3 sequence is 18 residues long. Trimming at V came to 6 bases and at J to 4 bases, leaving 17 bases not matched to a gene. CDR3 sequence: CASSPSPYSGALYNEQFF. The CDR3 coding sequence is TGTGCCAGCAGCCCATCTCCATATAGCGGGGCTCTTTACAATGAGCAGTTCTTC.

The chain has TRBV7-9 and TRBJ2-5; the match to TRBD1 covers 9 bases. The CDR3 length is 14 residues. Trimming removed 5 bases from V and 4 bases from J; junction bases left unmatched: 5. CDR1 is SEHNR, CDR2 FQNEAQ, per germline (reference sequence). The CDR3 spells CASSPTGGRETQYF. DNA of the CDR3: TGTGCCAGCAGCCCCACAGGGGGCAGAGAGACCCAGTACTTC.

The J gene is TRBJ1-6, the V gene TRBV27, with 10 positions matching TRBD1. Germline CDR1 and CDR2: MNHEY and SMNVEV (reference sequence). This CDR3 has 19 residues. The V segment lost 5 bases and the J segment 5 bases; nucleotides outside the gene matches: 15. The CDR3 protein is CASSPSRLLGTGDNSPLHF. CDR3 DNA sequence: TGTGCCAGCAGTCCTTCCCGCCTCCTCGGGACAGGGGATAATTCACCCCTCCACTTT.

This clone was observed a few times. The chain has TRBV7-6 and TRBJ2-3, with D unresolved. This CDR3 is built from 14 residues. CDR1 is SGHVS, CDR2 FNYEAQ, per germline. V dropped 5 bases and J dropped 0 bases, with 9 bases sitting between them. The CDR3 DNA sequence: TGTGCCAGCAGCCCCCCGGGTAGCACAGATACGCAGTATTTT. Amino acids: CASSPPGSTDTQYF.

The V gene is TRBV7-3, the J gene TRBJ2-1, with 11 bases matching TRBD2. Per germline, CDR1 SGHTA and CDR2 FQGTGA. Trimming took 5 bases from V and 7 from J; bases not matched to a gene: 7. CDR3 size: 15 residues. The CDR3 nucleotides read TGTGCCAGCAGCCCAAGACTAGCGGGAAGTAATGAGCAGTTCTTC. This encodes CASSPRLAGSNEQFF.

This clone was observed a few times. This chain links TRBV7-8 with TRBJ1-1; D gene unclear. Germline assignment: CDR1 SGHVS and CDR2 FQNEAQ. The CDR3 spans 12 residues. Trimming shortened V by 5 bases and J by 7 bases, and 11 bases separated the two germline ends. The CDR3 protein is CASSLPEGEAFF. In DNA form, the CDR3 reads TGTGCCAGCAGCCTCCCTGAGGGTGAAGCTTTCTTT.

The chain recombines TRBV28 with TRBJ2-1, with 8 positions matching TRBD1. Trimming at V came to 0 bases and at J to 4 bases, leaving 5 bases not matched to a gene. The CDR3 runs 16 residues. Germline V CDR1 and CDR2: MDHEN, SYDVKM. In DNA form, the CDR3 reads TGTGCCAGCAGTTTATGGTTAGGACAGGGATACAATGAGCAGTTCTTC. It translates to CASSLWLGQGYNEQFF. The full variable domain, completed using reference TRBV28 and TRBJ2-1, is DVKVTQSSRYLVKRTGEKVFLECVQDMDHENMFWYRQDPGLGLRLIYFSYDVKMKEKGDIPEGYSVSREKKERFSLILESASTNQTSMYLCASSLWLGQGYNEQFFGPGTRLTVL.

The rearrangement links TRBV28 to TRBJ2-3; 9 positions agree with TRBD1. V trimming: 5 bases; J trimming: 0 bases; junction bases outside the gene matches: 9. This CDR3 has 17 amino acids. In germline, CDR1 is MDHEN, CDR2 SYDVKM. CDR3 bases: TGTGCCAGCAGTCCCTGGACAGGGGCTACTAGCACAGATACGCAGTATTTT. Encoded protein: CASSPWTGATSTDTQYF.

The chain recombines TRBV5-8 with TRBJ1-1; D uncertain. The length of the CDR3 is 13 residues. Trimming shortened V by 7 bases and J by 4 bases, and 14 bases separated the two germline ends. Germline V lookup: CDR1 SGHTS, CDR2 YDEGEE. CDR3 DNA: TGTGCCAGCCCCGGAGGTGGGGTCACTGAAGCTTTCTTT. It encodes CASPGGGVTEAFF.

V gene TRBV5-8 combines with J gene TRBJ2-2; 11 bases line up with TRBD2. The V segment lost 2 bases and the J segment 5 bases; nucleotides outside the gene matches: 5. The CDR3 totals 16 residues. The V gene's germline CDR1 is SGHTS and CDR2 YDEGEE. The CDR3 DNA sequence: TGTGCCAGCAGCTTTAGCGGGGGGGCGTGGACCGGGGAGCTGTTTTTT. This translates into CASSFSGGAWTGELFF. Variable domain in full (rest from reference TRBV5-8 and TRBJ2-2): EAGVTQSPTHLIKTRGQQATLRCSPISGHTSVYWYQQALGLGLQFLLWYDEGEERNRGNFPPRFSGRQFPNYSSELNVNALELEDSALYLCASSFSGGAWTGELFFGEGSRLTVL.

V gene TRBV6-5 combines with J gene TRBJ1-4; tentatively, D is TRBD1 (5 bases). Deletions cut 5 bases from V and 7 bases from J, with 17 bases between. The CDR3 consists of 15 residues. Germline assignment: CDR1 MNHEY and CDR2 SVGAGI. The CDR3 loop is CASSPTGGRSEKLFF. The CDR3 DNA is TGTGCCAGCAGTCCGACCGGGGGACGGTCTGAAAAACTGTTTTTT.

This chain connects TRBV7-2 to TRBJ1-2; TRBD1 agrees at 7 bases. V lost 1 base to trimming and J lost 4 bases; unmatched junction nucleotides: 3. This CDR3 has 14 residues. The V gene's germline CDR1 is SGHTA and CDR2 FQGNSA. CDR3 in amino acids: CASSLDAGGYGYTF. CDR3 nucleotides: TGTGCCAGCAGCTTAGATGCAGGGGGCTATGGCTACACCTTC.

The chain couples TRBV6-5 to TRBJ1-2, with a tentative D call TRBD1 (6 bases). This CDR3 has 13 residues. CDR1 MNHEY and CDR2 SVGAGI come from the germline V gene. The V end was cut by 6 bases, the J end by 2 bases, with 10 bases between. CDR3 coding DNA: TGTGCCAGCAGACGACAGGAGAACTATGGCTACACCTTC. Amino acid sequence: CASRRQENYGYTF.

CDR3 in amino acids: CASSLLDQPQHF. The CDR3 DNA is TGTGCCAGCAGCTTGCTGGATCAGCCCCAGCATTTT. This chain uses TRBV5-6 with TRBJ1-5; no clear D. Per germline, CDR1 SGHDT and CDR2 YYEEEE. This CDR3 spans 12 amino acids. Trimming removed 1 base from V and 5 bases from J, with 4 bases in between.